The 22 T cell receptor beta chains below come from one sample, sequenced in a study of blood T cells in healthy people across ages. With a J-beta primer mix and a sample-barcoded 5' primer, a second PCR ran 7 to 11 cycles. TCRdb re-analysed the 5' RACE reads in MiXCR, keeping a single row per CDR3 protein. The sample has about 1.8 million distinct CDR3 sequences, around half seen once; the top ten hold over 2%. Sequences were obtained from blood. These receptors came from a woman aged 40 to 50 in good health.

V is TRBV9 and J is TRBJ2-1; 9 nucleotides line up with TRBD1. The germline CDR1 and CDR2 sequences are SGDLS and YYNGEE. Unmatched junction bases numbered 14, after V lost 5 bases and J lost 8 bases. The CDR3 consists of 16 residues. In DNA form, the CDR3 reads TGTGCCAGCAGTCCATCTGGGACAGGGAGGTCGGATGAGCAGTTCTTC. Translated, it gives CASSPSGTGRSDEQFF.

V usage is TRBV12-3 or TRBV12-4 and J usage is TRBJ2-5; D call uncertain. V lost 3 bases to trimming and J lost 0 bases, with 11 bases between them. This CDR3 region has 15 residues. This chain's CDR3 is CASSLVDFYQETQYF. Here the CDR3 DNA reads TGTGCCAGCAGTTTGGTGGATTTTTACCAAGAGACCCAGTACTTC.

This clonotype was seen more than once but under ten times. The chain is built from TRBV27 and TRBJ1-2; no clear D gene. Germline V gene data show CDR1 as MNHEY and CDR2 as SMNVEV (reference sequence). The V and J ends lost 6 bases and 6 bases respectively, with 17 bases between them. CDR3 length: 14 residues. Here the CDR3 reads CASRGPIGRNGYTF. The CDR3 coding sequence is TGTGCCAGCAGGGGTCCCATCGGGCGGAATGGCTACACCTTC.

This clonotype was seen only a few times. This sequence joins TRBV25-1 and TRBJ2-5; the match to TRBD2 covers 10 bases. There are 15 residues in the CDR3. With V trimmed by 8 bases and J by 6 bases, 12 bases remained unmatched. Germline V gene data show CDR1 as MGHDK and CDR2 as SYGVNS. Here the CDR3 reads CASRRSSGGAKTQYF. The CDR3, as DNA: TGTGCCAGCCGTAGGTCGAGCGGGGGGGCAAAGACCCAGTACTTC. The full variable domain, completed using reference TRBV25-1 and TRBJ2-5, is EADIYQTPRYLVIGTGKKITLECSQTMGHDKMYWYQQDPGMELHLIHYSYGVNSTEKGDLSSESTVSRIRTEHFPLTLESARPSHTSQYLCASRRSSGGAKTQYFGPGTRLLVL.

The gene calls are TRBV10-3 and TRBJ2-6; D is undetermined. Germline V gene sequence: CDR1 ENHRY, CDR2 SYGVKD. V gave up 9 bases and J gave up 0 bases, with 6 bases separating them. This CDR3 spans 13 amino acids. The CDR3 DNA is TGTGCCATTTCGGCCTCTGGGGCCAACGTCCTGACTTTC. Protein sequence: CAISASGANVLTF.

The table lists this clonotype with a few counts. The chain has TRBV6-2 or TRBV6-3 and TRBJ2-7; maybe TRBD2 (6 bases). This CDR3 has 15 amino acids. The germline V and J ends were trimmed by 2 bases and 2 bases, with 13 bases remaining between them. Germline V gene lookup returns CDR1 MNHEY and CDR2 SVGEGT. CDR3 amino acids: CASSYPPSGAYEQYF. CDR3 sequence (DNA): TGTGCCAGCAGTTACCCGCCCTCGGGGGCCTACGAGCAGTACTTC.

This rearrangement joins TRBV4-2 to TRBJ2-7, with 13 bases that match TRBD2. Germline V gene data show CDR1 as LGHNA and CDR2 as YNFKEQ. This CDR3 contains 17 residues. The J segment lost 5 bases and the V segment lost 2 bases, leaving 9 bases of the junction unmatched. Here the CDR3 DNA reads TGTGCCAGCAGCCAAACGGGACTAGCGGGGTCTTCCCACGAGCAGTACTTC. This translates into CASSQTGLAGSSHEQYF.

The gene calls are TRBV9 and TRBJ2-7; 13 bases are a match to TRBD2. The tail of the sequence fits TRBJ2-5 better, so the J call may be wrong. The CDR3 is made up of 18 amino acids. Germline assignment: CDR1 SGDLS and CDR2 YYNGEE. The CDR3 is CASSAPPLTSGRWETQYF. DNA of the CDR3: TGTGCCAGCAGTGCTCCGCCTCTGACTAGCGGGAGGTGGGAGACCCAGTACTTC.

At least ten counts were recorded for this clonotype. It may be a read error: a sequence one base away is much more abundant. V usage is TRBV7-2 and J usage is TRBJ2-5, with TRBD2 matching 8 bases. Germline V gives CDR1 SGHTA, CDR2 FQGNSA. This CDR3 region has 16 residues. V lost 1 base to trimming and J lost 11 bases; unmatched junction nucleotides: 15. In nucleotides, the CDR3 is TGTGCCAGCAGCTTAGTCGGGGGGGCCTCGGGGAATGAGCAGTACTTC. Translation: CASSLVGGASGNEQYF.

V gene TRBV20-1 combines with J gene TRBJ2-7; D is perhaps TRBD2 (7 bases). The germline CDR1 and CDR2 sequences are DFQATT and SNEGSKA (reference sequence). The CDR3 runs to 14 residues. V was clipped by 6 bases and J by 2 bases, with 17 bases between them. In nucleotides, the CDR3 is TGCAGTGCACGACTCGGGGGGCAGACCTACGAGCAGTACTTC. Its translation: CSARLGGQTYEQYF.

This clonotype has a handful of counts. The chain combines TRBV28 with TRBJ2-5; 14 bases are shared with TRBD2. The end of the DNA is better explained by TRBJ2-7, so the J call may be wrong. The V gene's germline CDR1 is MDHEN and CDR2 SYDVKM. The length of the CDR3 is 16 residues. The CDR3: CASSPKGLAGGDEQYF. CDR3 sequence (DNA): TGTGCCAGCAGTCCGAAAGGACTAGCGGGGGGAGACGAGCAGTACTTC.

The rearrangement links TRBV29-1 to TRBJ2-5; D uncertain. Trimming took off 8 bases at V and 2 bases at J, with 9 bases between the two ends. This CDR3 is 11 amino acids long. Germline values: CDR1 SQVTM, CDR2 ANQGSEA. The CDR3 protein is CSIDTQETQYF. CDR3 in DNA: TGCAGCATAGACACACAAGAGACCCAGTACTTC.

This clonotype was observed a handful of times. The J gene is TRBJ2-7, the V gene TRBV20-1; 8 bases align to TRBD2. The V gene end was trimmed by 5 bases and the J gene end by 6 bases; junction bases not matched to a gene: 9. The germline gives CDR1 DFQATT, CDR2 SNEGSKA (reference sequence). This CDR3 is 13 amino acids long. This chain's CDR3 is CSARQAGASEQYF. Written as DNA, the CDR3 is TGCAGTGCTCGTCAAGCGGGGGCCTCCGAGCAGTACTTC.

The chain uses TRBV24-1 and TRBJ1-2; D not certain. With 3 bases removed from V and 5 bases from J, the gap between germline ends came to 9 bases. This CDR3 has 13 amino acids. Germline V lookup: CDR1 KGHDR, CDR2 SFDVKD. The CDR3 reads CATSDQTGYGYTF. The CDR3 DNA follows: TGTGCCACCAGTGATCAGACCGGGTATGGCTACACCTTC.

The V gene is TRBV28, the J gene TRBJ2-7; D remains ambiguous. Trimming shortened V by 3 bases and J by 4 bases, and 10 bases separated the two germline ends. The CDR3 spans 13 residues. Germline lookup yields CDR1 MDHEN and CDR2 SYDVKM. CDR3 in DNA: TGTGCCAGCAGTTTCCGCTCGCCGTACGAGCAGTACTTC. It yields the protein CASSFRSPYEQYF.

The CDR3 nucleotides are TGTGCCAGCAGTTCCCTAGCGGGTCACCTCGGTGAGCAGTTCTTC. Translated: CASSSLAGHLGEQFF. V gene TRBV6-6 combines with J gene TRBJ2-1, with 8 bases lining up with TRBD2. V lost 4 bases to trimming and J lost 9 bases; unmatched junction nucleotides: 11. The germline gives CDR1 MNHNY, CDR2 SVGAGI (reference sequence). The CDR3 contains 15 residues.

This rearrangement joins TRBV20-1 to TRBJ2-4; a weak D match, TRBD2 (6 bases). Judging by the DNA end, TRBJ2-7 fits better; the J call may be wrong. CDR3 length: 15 amino acids. Germline loops: CDR1 DFQATT, CDR2 SNEGSKA (reference sequence). CDR3: CSARDPWGDWYEQYF. CDR3 sequence (DNA): TGCAGTGCTAGAGATCCTTGGGGGGACTGGTACGAGCAGTACTTC.

This clonotype was observed a handful of times. V and J are TRBV27 and TRBJ2-7; TRBD2 agrees at 8 bases. With V trimmed by 6 bases and J by 1 base, 5 bases remained unmatched. This CDR3 is built from 14 residues. Germline lookup yields CDR1 MNHEY and CDR2 SMNVEV (reference sequence). This chain's CDR3 is CASRPRGVSYEQYF. The CDR3 region has the DNA TGTGCCAGCAGGCCGCGGGGGGTTTCCTACGAGCAGTACTTC.

This clonotype was seen a handful of times. The chain uses TRBV7-2 and TRBJ2-7, with D unresolved. CDR3 length: 15 amino acids. V lost 0 bases and J lost 2, with 11 bases in between. Germline V gives CDR1 SGHTA, CDR2 FQGNSA. The CDR3 DNA follows: TGTGCCAGCAGCTTAGCAACCACTATGACCTACGAGCAGTACTTC. As protein: CASSLATTMTYEQYF.

The table lists this clonotype with a few counts. CDR3 sequence reads: CASSPAGAKNTEAFF. The CDR3 coding sequence is TGTGCCAGCAGCCCAGCGGGGGCTAAGAACACTGAAGCTTTCTTT. V usage is TRBV7-9 and J usage is TRBJ1-1; possible D gene TRBD1, 6 bases. This CDR3 contains 15 residues. CDR1 and CDR2 from the germline V gene are SEHNR and FQNEAQ (reference sequence). V was shortened by 5 bases and J by 1 base, with 14 bases between the two germline ends.

This clonotype came up a few times. This chain links TRBV20-1 with TRBJ1-2; 7 bases align to TRBD1. The V and J ends lost 1 base and 4 bases, in that order; junction bases with no gene match: 3. CDR1 is DFQATT and CDR2 is SNEGSKA in the germline V gene (reference sequence). This CDR3 has 13 amino acids. The chain's CDR3 is CSARGGTVYGYTF. CDR3 in DNA: TGCAGTGCTAGAGGAGGGACAGTCTATGGCTACACCTTC.

This chain connects TRBV14 to TRBJ1-4; no clear D. This CDR3 is 15 amino acids long. CDR1 is SGHDN, CDR2 FVKESK, per germline. Between the trimmed V and J ends, which lost 6 bases and 5 bases, there was a span of 16 bases. The chain's CDR3 is CASRRGLPSNEKLFF. DNA for the CDR3: TGTGCCAGCAGGCGCGGACTGCCCAGCAATGAAAAACTGTTTTTT.